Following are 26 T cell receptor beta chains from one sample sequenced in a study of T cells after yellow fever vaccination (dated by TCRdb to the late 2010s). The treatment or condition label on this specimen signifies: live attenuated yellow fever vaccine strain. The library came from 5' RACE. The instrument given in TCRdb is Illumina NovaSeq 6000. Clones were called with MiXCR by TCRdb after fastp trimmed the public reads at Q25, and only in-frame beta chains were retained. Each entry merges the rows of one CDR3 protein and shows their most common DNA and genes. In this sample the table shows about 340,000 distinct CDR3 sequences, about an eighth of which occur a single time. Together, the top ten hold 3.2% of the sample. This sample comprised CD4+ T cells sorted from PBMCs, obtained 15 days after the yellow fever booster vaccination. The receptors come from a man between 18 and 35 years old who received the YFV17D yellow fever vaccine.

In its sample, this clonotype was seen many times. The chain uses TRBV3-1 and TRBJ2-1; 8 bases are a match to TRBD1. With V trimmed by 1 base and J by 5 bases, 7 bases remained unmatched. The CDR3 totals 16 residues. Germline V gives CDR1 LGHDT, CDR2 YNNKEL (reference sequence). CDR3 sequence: CASSQVLQGGNNEQFF. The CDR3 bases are TGTGCCAGCAGCCAAGTCTTACAGGGGGGTAACAATGAGCAGTTCTTC.

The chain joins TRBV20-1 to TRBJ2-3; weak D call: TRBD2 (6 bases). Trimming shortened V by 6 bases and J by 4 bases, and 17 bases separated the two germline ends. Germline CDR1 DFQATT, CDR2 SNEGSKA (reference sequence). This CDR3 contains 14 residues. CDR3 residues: CSAPLPAGPDTQYF. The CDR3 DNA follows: TGCAGTGCCCCCCTACCGGCGGGGCCAGATACGCAGTATTTT.

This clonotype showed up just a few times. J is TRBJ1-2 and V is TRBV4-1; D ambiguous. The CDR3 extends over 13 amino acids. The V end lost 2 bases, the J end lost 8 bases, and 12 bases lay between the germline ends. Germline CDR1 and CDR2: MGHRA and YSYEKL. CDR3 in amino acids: CASSQSWFRGYTF. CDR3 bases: TGCGCCAGCAGCCAATCCTGGTTTCGAGGCTACACCTTC.

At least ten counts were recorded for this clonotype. CDR3 coding DNA: TGTGCCAGCAGCCCCCCGGGGGGGTACGAGCAGTACTTC. Encoded protein: CASSPPGGYEQYF. The chain carries TRBV6-5 and TRBJ2-7; 8 bases align to TRBD2. The CDR3 consists of 13 residues. The V gene's germline CDR1 is MNHEY and CDR2 SVGAGI. Unmatched junction bases numbered 5, after V lost 6 bases and J lost 4 bases.

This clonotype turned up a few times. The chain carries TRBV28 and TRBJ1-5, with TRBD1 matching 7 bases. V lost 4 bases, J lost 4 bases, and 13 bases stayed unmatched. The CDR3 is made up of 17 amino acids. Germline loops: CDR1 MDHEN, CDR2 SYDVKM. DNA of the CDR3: TGTGCCAGCAGTTGGCCTCGAAGGGGGCGACGGAATCAGCCCCAGCATTTT. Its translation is CASSWPRRGRRNQPQHF.

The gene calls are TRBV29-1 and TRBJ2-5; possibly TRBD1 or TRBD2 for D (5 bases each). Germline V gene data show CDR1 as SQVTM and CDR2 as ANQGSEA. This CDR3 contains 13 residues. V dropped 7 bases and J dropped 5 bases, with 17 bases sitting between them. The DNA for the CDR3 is TGCAGCGCCGAGAGGGGCCTGGGGGAGACCCAGTACTTC. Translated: CSAERGLGETQYF.

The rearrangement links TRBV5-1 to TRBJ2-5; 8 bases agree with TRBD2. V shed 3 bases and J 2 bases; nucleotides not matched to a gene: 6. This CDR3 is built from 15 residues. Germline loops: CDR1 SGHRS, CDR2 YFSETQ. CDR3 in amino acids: CASSSGGAVQETQYF. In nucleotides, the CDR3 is TGCGCCAGCAGCTCCGGGGGGGCCGTACAAGAGACCCAGTACTTC.

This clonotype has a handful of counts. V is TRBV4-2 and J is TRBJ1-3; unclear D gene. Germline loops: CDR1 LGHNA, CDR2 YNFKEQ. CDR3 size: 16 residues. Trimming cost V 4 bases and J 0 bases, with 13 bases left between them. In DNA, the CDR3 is TGTGCCAGCAGCCCCGAAGGGATGAGCTCTGGAAACACCATATATTTT. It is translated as CASSPEGMSSGNTIYF.

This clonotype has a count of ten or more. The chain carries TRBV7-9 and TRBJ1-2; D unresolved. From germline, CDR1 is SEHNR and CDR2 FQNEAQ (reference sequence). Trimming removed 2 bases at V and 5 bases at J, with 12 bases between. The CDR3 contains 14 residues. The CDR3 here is CASSLNGVYYGYTF. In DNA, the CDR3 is TGTGCCAGCAGCTTAAACGGGGTGTATTATGGCTACACCTTC. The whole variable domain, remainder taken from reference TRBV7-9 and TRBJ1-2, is DTGVSQNPRHKITKRGQNVTFRCDPISEHNRLYWYRQTLGQGPEFLTYFQNEAQLEKSRLLSDRFSAERPKGSFSTLEIQRTEQGDSAMYLCASSLNGVYYGYTFGSGTRLTVV.

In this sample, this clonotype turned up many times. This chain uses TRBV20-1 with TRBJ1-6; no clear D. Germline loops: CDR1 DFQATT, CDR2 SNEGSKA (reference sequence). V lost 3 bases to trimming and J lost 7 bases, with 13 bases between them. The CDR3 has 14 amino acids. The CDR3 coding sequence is TGCAGTGCTAGGGCCGGGAGTCGAAATTCACCCCTCCACTTT. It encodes CSARAGSRNSPLHF.

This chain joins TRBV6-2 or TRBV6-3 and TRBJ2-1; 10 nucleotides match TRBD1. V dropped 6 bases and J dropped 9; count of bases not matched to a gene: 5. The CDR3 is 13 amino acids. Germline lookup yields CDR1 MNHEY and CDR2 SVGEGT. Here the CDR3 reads CASRTGGRAEQFF. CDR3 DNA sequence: TGTGCCAGCAGGACAGGGGGCAGAGCTGAGCAGTTCTTC.

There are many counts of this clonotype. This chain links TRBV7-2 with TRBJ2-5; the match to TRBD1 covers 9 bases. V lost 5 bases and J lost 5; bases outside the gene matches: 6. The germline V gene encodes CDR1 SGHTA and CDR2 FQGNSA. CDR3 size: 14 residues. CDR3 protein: CASSPGTGLETQYF. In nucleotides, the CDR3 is TGTGCCAGCAGCCCAGGGACAGGGTTGGAGACCCAGTACTTC.

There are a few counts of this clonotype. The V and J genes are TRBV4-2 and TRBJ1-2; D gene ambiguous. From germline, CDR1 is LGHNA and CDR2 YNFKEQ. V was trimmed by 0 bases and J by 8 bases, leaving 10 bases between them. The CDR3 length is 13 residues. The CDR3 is CASSQDYGGGYTF. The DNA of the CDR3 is TGTGCCAGCAGCCAAGATTACGGCGGGGGCTACACCTTC.

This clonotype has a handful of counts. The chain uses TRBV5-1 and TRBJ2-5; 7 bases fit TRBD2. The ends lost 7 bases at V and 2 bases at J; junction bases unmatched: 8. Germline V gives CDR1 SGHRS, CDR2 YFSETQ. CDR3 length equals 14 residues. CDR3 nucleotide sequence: TGCGCCAGCGCTTTTGGGGGGGATCAAGAGACCCAGTACTTC. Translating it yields CASAFGGDQETQYF.

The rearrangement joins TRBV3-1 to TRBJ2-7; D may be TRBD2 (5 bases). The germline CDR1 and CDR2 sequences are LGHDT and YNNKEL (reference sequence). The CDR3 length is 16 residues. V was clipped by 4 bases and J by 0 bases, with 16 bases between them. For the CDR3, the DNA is TGTGCCAGCAGCCCCCGCAAGAGAGGGAGCTCCTACGAGCAGTACGTC. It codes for CASSPRKRGSSYEQYV.

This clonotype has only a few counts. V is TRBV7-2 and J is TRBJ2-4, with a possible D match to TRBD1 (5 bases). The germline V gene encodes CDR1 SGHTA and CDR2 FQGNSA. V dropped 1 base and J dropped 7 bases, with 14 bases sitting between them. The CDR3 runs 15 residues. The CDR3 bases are TGTGCCAGCAGCTTAGTTCCATGGCAGGGCAACATTCAGTACTTC. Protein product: CASSLVPWQGNIQYF.

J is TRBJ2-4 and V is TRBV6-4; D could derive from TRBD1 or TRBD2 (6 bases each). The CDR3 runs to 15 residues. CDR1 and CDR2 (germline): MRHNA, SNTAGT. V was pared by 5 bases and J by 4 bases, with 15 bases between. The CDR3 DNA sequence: TGTGCCAGCAGTCCTCAAGGGGGGCCTAAAAACATTCAGTACTTC. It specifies CASSPQGGPKNIQYF.

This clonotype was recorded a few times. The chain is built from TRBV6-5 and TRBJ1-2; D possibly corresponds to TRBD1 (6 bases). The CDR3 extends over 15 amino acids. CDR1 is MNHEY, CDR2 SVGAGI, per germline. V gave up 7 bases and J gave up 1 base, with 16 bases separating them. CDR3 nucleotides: TGTGCCAGCACCGCGGCGGGGGCAATTAACTATGGCTACACCTTC. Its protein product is CASTAAGAINYGYTF.

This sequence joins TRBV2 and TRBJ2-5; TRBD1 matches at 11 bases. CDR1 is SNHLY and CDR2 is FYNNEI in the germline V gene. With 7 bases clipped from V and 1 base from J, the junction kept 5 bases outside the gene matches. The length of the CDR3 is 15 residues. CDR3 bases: TGTGCCAGCACCGAGGGGACAGGGGGCCAAGAGACCCAGTACTTC. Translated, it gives CASTEGTGGQETQYF. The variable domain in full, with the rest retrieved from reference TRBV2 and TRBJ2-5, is EPEVTQTPSHQVTQMGQEVILRCVPISNHLYFYWYRQILGQKVEFLVSFYNNEISEKSEIFDDQFSVERPDGSNFTLKIRSTKLEDSAMYFCASTEGTGGQETQYFGPGTRLLVL.

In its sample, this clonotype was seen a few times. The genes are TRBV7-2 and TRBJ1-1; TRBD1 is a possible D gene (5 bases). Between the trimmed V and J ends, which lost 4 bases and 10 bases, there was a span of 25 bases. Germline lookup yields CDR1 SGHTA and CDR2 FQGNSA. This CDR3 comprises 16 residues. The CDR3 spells CASSSTHGAREVRAFF. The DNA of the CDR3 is TGTGCCAGCAGCTCAACCCACGGGGCCCGGGAGGTTCGAGCTTTCTTT.

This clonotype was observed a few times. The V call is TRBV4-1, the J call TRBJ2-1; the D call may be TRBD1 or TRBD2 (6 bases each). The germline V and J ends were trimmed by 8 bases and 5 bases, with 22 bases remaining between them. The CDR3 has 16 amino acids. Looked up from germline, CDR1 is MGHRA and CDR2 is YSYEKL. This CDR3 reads CASGGSGADLNNEQFF. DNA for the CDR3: TGCGCCAGCGGGGGGTCGGGGGCAGACCTAAACAATGAGCAGTTCTTC.

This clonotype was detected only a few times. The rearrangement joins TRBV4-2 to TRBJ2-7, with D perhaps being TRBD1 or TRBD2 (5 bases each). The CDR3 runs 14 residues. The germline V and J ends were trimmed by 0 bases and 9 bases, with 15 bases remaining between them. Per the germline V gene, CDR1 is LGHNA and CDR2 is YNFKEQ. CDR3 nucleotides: TGTGCCAGCAGCCAAGACCTGGGGGTTAAGGTGCAGTACTTC. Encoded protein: CASSQDLGVKVQYF.

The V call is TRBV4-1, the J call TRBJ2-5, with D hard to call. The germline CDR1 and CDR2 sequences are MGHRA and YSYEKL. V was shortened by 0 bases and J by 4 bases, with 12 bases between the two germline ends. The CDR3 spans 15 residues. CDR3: CASSQEVRLPETQYF. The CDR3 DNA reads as TGCGCCAGCAGCCAAGAAGTGCGCCTGCCAGAGACCCAGTACTTC.

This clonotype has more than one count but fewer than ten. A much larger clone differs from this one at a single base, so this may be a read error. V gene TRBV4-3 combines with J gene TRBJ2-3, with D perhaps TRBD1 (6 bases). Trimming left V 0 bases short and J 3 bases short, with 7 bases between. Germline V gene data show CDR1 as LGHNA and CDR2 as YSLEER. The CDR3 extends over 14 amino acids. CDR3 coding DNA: TGCGCCAGCAGCCAAGATACAGGGACAGATACGCAGTATTTT. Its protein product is CASSQDTGTDTQYF.

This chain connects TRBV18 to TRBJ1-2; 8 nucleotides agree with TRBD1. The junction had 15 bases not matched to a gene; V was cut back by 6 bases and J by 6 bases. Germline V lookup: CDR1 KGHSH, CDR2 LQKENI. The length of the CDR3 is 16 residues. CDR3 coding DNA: TGTGCCAGCTCCCGGCAGAGTGGACAGGGACGTGATGGCTACACCTTC. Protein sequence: CASSRQSGQGRDGYTF.

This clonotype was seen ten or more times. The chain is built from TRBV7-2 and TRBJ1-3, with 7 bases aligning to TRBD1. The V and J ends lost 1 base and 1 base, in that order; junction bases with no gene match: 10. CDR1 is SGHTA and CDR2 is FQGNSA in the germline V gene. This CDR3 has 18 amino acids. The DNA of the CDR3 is TGTGCCAGCAGCTTAGTTAGGGCAGGGGGGATTTCTGGAAACACCATATATTTT. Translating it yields CASSLVRAGGISGNTIYF. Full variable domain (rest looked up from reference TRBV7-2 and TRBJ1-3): GAGVSQSPSNKVTEKGKDVELRCDPISGHTALYWYRQSLGQGLEFLIYFQGNSAPDKSGLPSDRFSAERTGGSVSTLTIQRTQQEDSAVYLCASSLVRAGGISGNTIYFGEGSWLTVV.